The rows below give T cell receptor beta chains drawn from one sample of a study of OX40 agonist ivuxolimab in advanced cancers. TCRdb's table, derived via immunoSEQ multiplex PCR, lists solely in-frame clones and lacks some. This table holds 50,000 to 70,000 clones, around 89% found once. The starting material was CD4+ or CD8+ T cells sorted from blood, obtained in a trial of the OX40 agonist ivuxolimab. The receptors stem from an adult with an advanced solid tumor such as melanoma, head and neck, liver or kidney cancer. Each CDR3 is given with its conserved first and last residue. Each record gives: V gene, J gene, CDR3 protein.

V gene: TRBV7-6
J gene: TRBJ2-2
CDR3 protein: CASSPDGTGELFF

V gene: TRBV7-9
J gene: TRBJ2-7
CDR3 protein: CASSESSGRYEQYF

V gene: TRBV19
J gene: TRBJ2-5
CDR3 protein: CASSSPRRGGRETQYF

V gene: TRBV5-6
J gene: TRBJ2-3
CDR3 protein: CASSPNGRDKVTFTDTQYF

V gene: TRBV11-2
J gene: TRBJ2-5
CDR3 protein: CASSHDWGQETQYF

V gene: TRBV4-1
J gene: NA
CDR3 protein: CASSLRTGVYEQYF

V gene: TRBV23-1
J gene: TRBJ2-7
CDR3 protein: CASSPRELYEQYF

V gene: TRBV29-1
J gene: TRBJ2-7
CDR3 protein: CSVEDADRGYEQYF

V gene: TRBV10-2
J gene: TRBJ2-7
CDR3 protein: CASSESWGPYEQYF

V gene: TRBV5-5
J gene: TRBJ2-1
CDR3 protein: CASSETGDEQFF

V gene: TRBV7-9
J gene: TRBJ2-7
CDR3 protein: CASSFGTGYEQYF

V gene: TRBV4-1
J gene: TRBJ1-3
CDR3 protein: CASSQEVVRSGNTIYF

V gene: TRBV11-2
J gene: TRBJ1-3
CDR3 protein: CASRTTAGNTIYF

V gene: TRBV10-3
J gene: TRBJ1-5
CDR3 protein: CAISESIGGNQPQHF

V gene: TRBV27
J gene: TRBJ2-7
CDR3 protein: CASSSIGSGGPISNEQYF

V gene: TRBV21-1
J gene: TRBJ1-1
CDR3 protein: CASSNGWIRRTEAFF

V gene: TRBV9
J gene: TRBJ2-4
CDR3 protein: CASSVDDSLIQYF

V gene: TRBV4-1
J gene: TRBJ2-7
CDR3 protein: CASSQELMTVSSYEQYF

V gene: TRBV19
J gene: TRBJ2-5
CDR3 protein: CASSIDSGSEETQYF

V gene: TRBV7-9
J gene: TRBJ2-2
CDR3 protein: CASSHPPGSGELFF

V gene: TRBV29-1
J gene: TRBJ2-1
CDR3 protein: CSGQGSVNEQFF

V gene: TRBV6-5
J gene: TRBJ2-7
CDR3 protein: CASSRDLYEQYF

V gene: TRBV2
J gene: TRBJ2-7
CDR3 protein: CASRGTSGTFYEQYF

V gene: TRBV18
J gene: TRBJ2-4
CDR3 protein: CASSHRDLNIQYF

V gene: TRBV29-1
J gene: TRBJ2-1
CDR3 protein: CSVRDSSYNEQFF

V gene: TRBV7-6
J gene: TRBJ2-1
CDR3 protein: CASSLGMGGNNEQFF

V gene: TRBV9
J gene: TRBJ2-7
CDR3 protein: CASSVGDIYEQYF

V gene: TRBV5-8
J gene: TRBJ2-7
CDR3 protein: CASSLARVDYEQYF

V gene: TRBV7-9
J gene: TRBJ2-3
CDR3 protein: CASSPGTTNTDTQYF

V gene: TRBV25-1
J gene: TRBJ2-4
CDR3 protein: CASSEGSLIQYF

V gene: TRBV19
J gene: TRBJ1-5
CDR3 protein: CASIGTANQPQHF

V gene: TRBV27
J gene: TRBJ2-5
CDR3 protein: CASSATSNRQETQYF

V gene: TRBV27
J gene: TRBJ2-3
CDR3 protein: CASSIAGVTDTQYF

V gene: TRBV25-1
J gene: TRBJ2-3
CDR3 protein: CASSELAVITDTQYF

V gene: TRBV27
J gene: TRBJ2-1
CDR3 protein: CASMEDNHSNEQFF

V gene: TRBV5-4
J gene: TRBJ2-2
CDR3 protein: CASSLMSGSYPGELFF

V gene: TRBV15
J gene: TRBJ1-2
CDR3 protein: CATSGDWTEAYGYTF

V gene: TRBV10-2
J gene: TRBJ2-3
CDR3 protein: CASSDVAGGPDTQYF

V gene: TRBV9
J gene: TRBJ2-3
CDR3 protein: CASSAYGRANTDTQYF

V gene: TRBV28
J gene: TRBJ2-7
CDR3 protein: CASSHRDRAYEQYF

V gene: TRBV27
J gene: TRBJ1-2
CDR3 protein: CASSLQGFYGYTF

V gene: TRBV4-1
J gene: TRBJ1-3
CDR3 protein: CASSQVQSSGNTIYF

V gene: TRBV4-1
J gene: TRBJ2-3
CDR3 protein: CASSQNLGTDTQYF

V gene: TRBV15
J gene: TRBJ2-3
CDR3 protein: CATSRDWDDAYTDTQYF